Detailed here is one TCR beta chain. Libraries were prepared by immunoSEQ multiplex PCR; TCRdb keeps only in-frame clonotypes and omits some of them. The sample lists approximately 1,000,000 clones, about 80% seen once, with about 0.94% in the top ten. The data were obtained in a study of shared clonotypes between healthy human individuals. Germline V gene sequence: CDR1 SGHAT, CDR2 FQNNGV. The CDR3 length is 14 residues. The V gene lost 5 bases and the J gene lost 3 bases, with 13 bases spanning the gap. The sequenced sample consisted of memory CD4+ T cells from PBMCs. Subset denoted: CD45RA-negative fraction. The sequence was obtained from a young man in good health. Some clones in this sample may be carry-over from other donors' samples. V usage is TRBV11-2 and J usage is TRBJ1-2; the D is unclear. The CDR3 region has the DNA TGTGCCAGCAGCCCCAGAGGCGGGGACTATGGCTACACCTTC. Its protein product is CASSPRGGDYGYTF.